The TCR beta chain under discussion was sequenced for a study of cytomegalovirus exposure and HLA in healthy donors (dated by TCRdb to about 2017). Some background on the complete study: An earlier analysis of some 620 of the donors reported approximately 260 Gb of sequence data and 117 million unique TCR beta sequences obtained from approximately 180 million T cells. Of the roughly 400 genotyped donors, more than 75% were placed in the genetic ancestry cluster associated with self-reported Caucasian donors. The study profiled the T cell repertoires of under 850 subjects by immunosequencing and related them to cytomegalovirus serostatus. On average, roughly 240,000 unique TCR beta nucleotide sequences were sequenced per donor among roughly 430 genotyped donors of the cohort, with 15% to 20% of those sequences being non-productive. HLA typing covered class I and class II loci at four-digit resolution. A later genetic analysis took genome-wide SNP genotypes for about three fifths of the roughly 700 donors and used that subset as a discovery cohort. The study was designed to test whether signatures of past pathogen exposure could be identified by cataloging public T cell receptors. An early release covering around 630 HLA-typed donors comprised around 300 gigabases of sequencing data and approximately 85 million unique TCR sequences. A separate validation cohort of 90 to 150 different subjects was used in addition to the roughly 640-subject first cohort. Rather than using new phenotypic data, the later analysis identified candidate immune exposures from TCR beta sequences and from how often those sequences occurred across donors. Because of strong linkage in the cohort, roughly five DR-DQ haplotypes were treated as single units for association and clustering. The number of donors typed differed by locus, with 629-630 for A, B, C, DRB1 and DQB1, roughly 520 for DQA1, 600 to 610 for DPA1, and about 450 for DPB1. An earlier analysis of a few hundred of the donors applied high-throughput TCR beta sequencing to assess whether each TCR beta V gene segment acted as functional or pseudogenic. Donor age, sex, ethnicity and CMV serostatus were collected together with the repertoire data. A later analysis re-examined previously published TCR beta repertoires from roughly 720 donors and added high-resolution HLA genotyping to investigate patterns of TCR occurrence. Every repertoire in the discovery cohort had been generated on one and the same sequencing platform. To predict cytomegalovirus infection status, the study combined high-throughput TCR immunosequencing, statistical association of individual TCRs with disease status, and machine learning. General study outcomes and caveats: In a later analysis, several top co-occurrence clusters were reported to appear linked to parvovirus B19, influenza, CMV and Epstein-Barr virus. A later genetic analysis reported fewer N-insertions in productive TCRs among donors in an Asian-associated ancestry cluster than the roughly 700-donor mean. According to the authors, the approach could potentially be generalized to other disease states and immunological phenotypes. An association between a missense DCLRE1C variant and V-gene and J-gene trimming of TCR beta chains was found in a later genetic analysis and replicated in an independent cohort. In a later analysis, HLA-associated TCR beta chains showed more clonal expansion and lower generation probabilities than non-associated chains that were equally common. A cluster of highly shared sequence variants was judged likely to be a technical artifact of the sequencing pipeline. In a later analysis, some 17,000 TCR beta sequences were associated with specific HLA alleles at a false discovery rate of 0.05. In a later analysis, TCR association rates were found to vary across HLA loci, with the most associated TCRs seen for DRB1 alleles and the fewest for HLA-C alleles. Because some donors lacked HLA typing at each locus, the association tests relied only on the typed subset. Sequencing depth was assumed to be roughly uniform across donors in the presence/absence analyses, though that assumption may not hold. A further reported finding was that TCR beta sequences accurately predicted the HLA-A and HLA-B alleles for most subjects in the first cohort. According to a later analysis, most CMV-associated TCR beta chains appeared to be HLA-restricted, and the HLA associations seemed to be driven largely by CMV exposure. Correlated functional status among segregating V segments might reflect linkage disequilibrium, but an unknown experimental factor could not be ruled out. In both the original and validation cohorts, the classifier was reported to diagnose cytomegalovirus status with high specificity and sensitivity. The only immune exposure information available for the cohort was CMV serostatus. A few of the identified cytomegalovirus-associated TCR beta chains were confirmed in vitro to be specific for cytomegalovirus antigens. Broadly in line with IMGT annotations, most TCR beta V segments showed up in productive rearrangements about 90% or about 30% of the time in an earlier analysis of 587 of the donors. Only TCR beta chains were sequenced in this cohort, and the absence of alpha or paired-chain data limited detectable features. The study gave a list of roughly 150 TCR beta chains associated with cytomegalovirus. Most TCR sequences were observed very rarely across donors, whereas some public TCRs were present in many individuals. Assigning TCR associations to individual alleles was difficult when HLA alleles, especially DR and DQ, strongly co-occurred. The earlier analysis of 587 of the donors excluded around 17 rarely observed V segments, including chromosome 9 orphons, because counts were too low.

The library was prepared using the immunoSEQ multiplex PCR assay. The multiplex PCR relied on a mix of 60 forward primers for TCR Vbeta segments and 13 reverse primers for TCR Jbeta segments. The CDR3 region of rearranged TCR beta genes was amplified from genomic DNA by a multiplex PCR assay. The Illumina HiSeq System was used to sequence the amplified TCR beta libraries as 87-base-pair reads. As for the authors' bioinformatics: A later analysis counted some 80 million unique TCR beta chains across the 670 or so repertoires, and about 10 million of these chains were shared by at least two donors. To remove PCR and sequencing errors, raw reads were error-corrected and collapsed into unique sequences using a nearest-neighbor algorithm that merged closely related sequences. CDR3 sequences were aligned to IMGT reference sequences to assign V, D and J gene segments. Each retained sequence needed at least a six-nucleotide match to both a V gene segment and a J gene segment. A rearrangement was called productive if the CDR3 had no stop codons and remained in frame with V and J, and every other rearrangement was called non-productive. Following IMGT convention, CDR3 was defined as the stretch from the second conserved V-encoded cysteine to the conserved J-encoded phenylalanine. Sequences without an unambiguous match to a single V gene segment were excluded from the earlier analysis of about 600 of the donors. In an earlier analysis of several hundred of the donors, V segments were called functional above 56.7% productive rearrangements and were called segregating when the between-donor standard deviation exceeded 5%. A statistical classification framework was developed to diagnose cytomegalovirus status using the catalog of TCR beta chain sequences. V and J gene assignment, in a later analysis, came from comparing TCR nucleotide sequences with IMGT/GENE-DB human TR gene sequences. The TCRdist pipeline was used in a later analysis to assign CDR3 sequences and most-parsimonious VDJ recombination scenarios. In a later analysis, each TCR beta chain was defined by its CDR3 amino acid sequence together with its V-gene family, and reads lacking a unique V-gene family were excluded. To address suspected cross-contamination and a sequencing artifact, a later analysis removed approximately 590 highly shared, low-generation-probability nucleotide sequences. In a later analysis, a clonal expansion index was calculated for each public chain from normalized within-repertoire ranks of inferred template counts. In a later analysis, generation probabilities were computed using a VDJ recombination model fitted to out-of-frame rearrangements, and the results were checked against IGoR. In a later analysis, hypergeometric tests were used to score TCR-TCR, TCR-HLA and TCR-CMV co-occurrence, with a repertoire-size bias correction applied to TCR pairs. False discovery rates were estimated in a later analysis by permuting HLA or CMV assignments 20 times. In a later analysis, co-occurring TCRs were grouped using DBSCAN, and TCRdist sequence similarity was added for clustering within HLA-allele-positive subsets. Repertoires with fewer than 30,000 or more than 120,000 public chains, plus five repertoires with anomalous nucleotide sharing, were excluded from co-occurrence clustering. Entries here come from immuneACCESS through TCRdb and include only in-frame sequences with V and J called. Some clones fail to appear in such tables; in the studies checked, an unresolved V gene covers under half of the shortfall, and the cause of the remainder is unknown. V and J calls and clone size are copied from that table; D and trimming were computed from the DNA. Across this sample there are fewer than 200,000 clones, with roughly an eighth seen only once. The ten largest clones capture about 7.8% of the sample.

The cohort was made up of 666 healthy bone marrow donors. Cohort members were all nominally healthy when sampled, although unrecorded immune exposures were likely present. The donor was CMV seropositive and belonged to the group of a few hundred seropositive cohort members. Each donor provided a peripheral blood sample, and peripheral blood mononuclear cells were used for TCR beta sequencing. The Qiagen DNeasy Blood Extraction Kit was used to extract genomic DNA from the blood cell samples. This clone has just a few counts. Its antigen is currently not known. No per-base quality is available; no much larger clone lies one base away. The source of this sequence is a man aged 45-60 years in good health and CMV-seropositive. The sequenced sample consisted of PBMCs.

The DNA sequence is as follows: TGTGCCAGTAGTTCAGTGGGGGGAAACACTGAAGCTTTCTTT. It translates to CASSSVGGNTEAFF. This chain is built from TRBV19 and TRBJ1-1; the D region possibly corresponds to TRBD1 (5 bases align). Counted from cysteine to phenylalanine, this CDR3 has 14 amino acids. Only CDR3 DNA is held: 42 bases, read in frame from base 1. Trimming removed 5 bases from V and 2 bases from J, leaving 12 bases between the germline ends. CDR1 LNHDA and CDR2 SQIVND were looked up in the germline V gene (reference sequence).